Sequencing of this T cell receptor (beta chain) was carried out in a study of blood T cell repertoires in COVID-19. Study information: The samples span acute and convalescent COVID-19 from the United States, Italy and Spain. The analysed material was cDNA or gDNA that came from T cells, B-cell-depleted T cells, or PBMCs.

CDR3 length equals 13 residues. Germline loops: CDR1 KGHSH, CDR2 LQKENI. The V end was cut by 5 bases, the J end by 2 bases, with 8 bases between. As originally analysed: How many nucleated cells were present was estimated from reference gene primer amplification. Libraries were prepared by immunoSEQ multiplex PCR; TCRdb keeps only in-frame clonotypes and omits some of them. That table supplies the V and J calls and clone size; D and trimming were determined from the DNA. The repertoire holds around 100,000 clones, about 87% seen once, with 11% in the top ten. This receptor was obtained from an elderly man with acute or convalescent COVID-19. This chain connects TRBV18 to TRBJ2-3; D unresolved. The sample comprised peripheral blood. The CDR3: CASSGGHTDTQYF. Here the CDR3 DNA reads TGTGCCAGCTCAGGCGGCCACACAGATACGCAGTATTTT.